What follows is one T cell receptor beta chain and its context. What it binds is not known. The data were obtained in a study of cytomegalovirus exposure and HLA in healthy donors. Across the study: An earlier analysis identified 100 million to 130 million unique TCR beta sequences in about 200 million T cells.

This PCR relied on a set of 60 Vbeta primers and 13 Jbeta primers. The repertoire was sequenced with immunoSEQ multiplex PCR; TCRdb's copy has only in-frame clones and lacks some. The sample lists about 190,000 clones, roughly three quarters occurring once. The study, taken as a whole, reports: Later work showed greater clonal expansion in HLA-associated TCR beta chains than in equally common others. The study found most TCR sequences rare, yet found some public TCRs in many donors.

This TCR was recovered from a woman aged 18-30 years in good health and CMV-seronegative. The material sequenced was PBMCs.

The CDR3 DNA reads TGTGCCAGCAGTCGACAGCCCGAAAACTACAATGAGCAGTTCTTC. Its protein product is CASSRQPENYNEQFF. The rearrangement uses TRBV2 and TRBJ2-1; maybe TRBD1 (5 bases). Germline V gene data show CDR1 as SNHLY and CDR2 as FYNNEI. The CDR3 consists of 15 residues. V was pared by 5 bases and J by 3 bases, with 14 bases between.